This TCR beta chain originates from a study of HIV-infected patients and healthy controls. Study outcomes and limitations: The study did not determine the donors' HLA types. Healthy controls carried many MAIT alpha-chain CDR3s, while HIV+ repertoires had few. Healthy control repertoires had roughly threefold more distinct CDR3s than untreated HIV+ repertoires, and higher Shannon diversity. A major limitation was that merely sixteen HIV-infected individuals were processed.

cDNA was made from around 0.5 ug RNA using alpha and beta constant primers. Separate chain-specific third strand synthesis with multiplexing indices produced the alpha and beta libraries. In TCRdb, the 5' RACE reads were re-called with MiXCR into one record per CDR3 protein. Here the sample spans 7,500 or so distinct CDR3 sequences, approximately 9.1% being singletons. Comments on this clonotype: Its antigen is not identified.

The repertoire came from unfractionated whole blood and reflected all unsorted peripheral T cells. The CDR3 contains 13 residues. Germline CDR1 is SEHNR and CDR2 is FQNEAQ (reference sequence). Trimming took 5 bases from V and 0 from J, leaving 5 bases between them. This TCR was recovered from an adult with HIV infection. This material consisted of blood, taken before antiretroviral therapy. This sequence joins TRBV7-9 and TRBJ1-5, with D hard to call. The chain's CDR3 is CASSDTSNQPQHF. The CDR3 nucleotides are TGTGCCAGCAGCGATACTAGCAATCAGCCCCAGCATTTT.